The 32 T cell receptor beta chains below were found in one sample sequenced in a study of cytomegalovirus exposure and HLA in healthy donors (TCRdb year 2017). Preparation of the library involved the immunoSEQ multiplex PCR assay. For the multiplex PCR, a mixture combining 60 forward primers for TCR Vbeta segments and 13 reverse primers for TCR Jbeta segments was used. Not all clones reach the TCRdb copy of this immuneACCESS table, which keeps in-frame sequences only. Checked studies attribute under half of the gap to unresolved V genes and leave the rest unexplained. The sample table lists 95,000 to 150,000 clones, roughly 80% of them with a count of one. The ten largest account for 2.1% of the sample. Source material: PBMCs. These receptor sequences come from a man in his thirties or forties in good health and CMV-seronegative.

The rearrangement uses TRBV7-9 and TRBJ2-3; possible D gene TRBD2, 5 bases. Germline CDR1 reads SEHNR; CDR2 reads FQNEAQ (reference sequence). The length of the CDR3 is 17 residues. The V end was cut by 3 bases, the J end by 3 bases, with 19 bases between. CDR3 DNA sequence: TGTGCCAGCAGCTTCTATGAGTGGGGATTAGCGACAGATACGCAGTATTTT. Its translation is CASSFYEWGLATDTQYF.

The gene calls are TRBV5-1 and TRBJ2-3; 13 bases match TRBD2. CDR3 length equals 17 residues. Germline lookup yields CDR1 SGHRS and CDR2 YFSETQ. With V trimmed by 4 bases and J by 9 bases, 14 bases remained unmatched. CDR3 protein: CASSLGLAGAPGDTQYF. The CDR3 DNA reads as TGCGCCAGCAGCCTCGGACTAGCGGGGGCACCGGGAGACACGCAGTATTTT.

This chain connects TRBV12-5 to TRBJ2-5; the match to TRBD1 covers 8 bases. After removal of 7 bases from V and 2 bases from J, the junction contained 6 bases not matched to a gene. The CDR3 sequence is 14 residues long. Germline loops: CDR1 LGHNT, CDR2 FRNRAP. In nucleotides, the CDR3 is TGTGCTAGTGCCTTACAGGGGGGACAAGAGACCCAGTACTTC. Translated, it gives CASALQGGQETQYF.

CDR3 sequence (DNA): TGTGCCAGCAGCCTTGGACAGGGGGCTAATCAGCCCCAGCATTTT. This translates into CASSLGQGANQPQHF. This chain joins TRBV7-6 and TRBJ1-5, with 11 positions matching TRBD1. Germline loops: CDR1 SGHVS, CDR2 FNYEAQ. J was trimmed by 4 bases and V by 5 bases; bases with no gene match: 4. The CDR3 totals 15 residues.

The gene calls are TRBV5-1 and TRBJ1-2; no reliable D call. The CDR3 has 12 amino acids. Germline V gene lookup returns CDR1 SGHRS and CDR2 YFSETQ. Trimming took off 1 base at V and 6 bases at J, with 7 bases between the two ends. The CDR3 DNA is TGCGCCAGCAGCTTGACAGAGCATGGCTACACCTTC. It encodes CASSLTEHGYTF.

The gene calls are TRBV27 and TRBJ1-1, with D possibly being TRBD1 (6 bases). V lost 7 bases, J lost 0 bases, and 18 bases lay in between. Germline loops: CDR1 MNHEY, CDR2 SMNVEV (reference sequence). The CDR3 sequence is 16 residues long. CDR3 amino acids: CASTPGQGNMNTEAFF. In DNA form, the CDR3 reads TGTGCCAGCACGCCCGGGCAGGGGAATATGAACACTGAAGCTTTCTTT.

The rearrangement links TRBV28 to TRBJ1-2, with D maybe TRBD1 (6 bases). V was pared by 4 bases and J by 5 bases, with 17 bases between. Germline lookup yields CDR1 MDHEN and CDR2 SYDVKM. CDR3 size: 15 residues. This chain's CDR3 is CASSYPRRGEYGYTF. DNA of the CDR3: TGTGCCAGCAGTTACCCCCGCAGGGGTGAATATGGCTACACCTTC.

The rearrangement links TRBV7-9 to TRBJ2-7, with 7 bases identical to TRBD1. Per germline, CDR1 SEHNR and CDR2 FQNEAQ (reference sequence). This CDR3 comprises 15 residues. V lost 4 bases, J lost 7 bases, and 13 bases stayed unmatched. CDR3: CASSSLLDRLGEQYF. The CDR3 DNA sequence: TGTGCCAGCAGCTCCCTTTTGGACAGGTTGGGGGAGCAGTACTTC.

This chain joins TRBV28 and TRBJ2-3; D perhaps matches TRBD2 (6 bases). The CDR3 contains 13 residues. CDR1 MDHEN and CDR2 SYDVKM come from the germline V gene. V lost 6 bases, J lost 7 bases, and 14 bases lay in between. In nucleotides, the CDR3 is TGTGCCAGCAGCCTTGGGACTGAGCATACGCAGTATTTT. Its protein product is CASSLGTEHTQYF.

With regard to this clone: One junction end does not reproduce the germline sequence, and a read error may be involved. This chain joins TRBV5-4 and TRBJ2-6; possibly TRBD1 for D (5 bases). The CDR3 contains 17 residues. Germline assignment: CDR1 SGHNT and CDR2 YYREEE (reference sequence). CDR3 in DNA: TGTGCCAGCAGCTCGGTAAACACGAACTCTGGGGCCAACGGCCTGACTTTC. Translated, it gives CASSSVNTNSGANGLTF.

Regarding this clone: At one of its ends the junction is not consistent with the germline gene, which may arise from a read error. This chain connects TRBV2 to TRBJ1-2, with TRBD1 matching 7 bases. Germline V gene data show CDR1 as SNHLY and CDR2 as FYNNEI. CDR3 size: 15 residues. The CDR3 spells CAGRDRQGLDYGYTF. DNA for the CDR3: TGTGCCGGCAGAGACCGACAGGGCCTTGACTATGGCTACACCTTC.

The J gene is TRBJ1-1, the V gene TRBV11-2; D not resolved. The germline gives CDR1 SGHAT, CDR2 FQNNGV. Trimming left V 1 base short and J 2 bases short, with 8 bases between. CDR3 length equals 14 residues. CDR3 coding DNA: TGTGCCAGCAGCTTAGGAACATTCAACACTGAAGCTTTCTTT. This translates into CASSLGTFNTEAFF.

The CDR3 loop reads CASSGDRAQPQHF. The CDR3 region has the DNA TGTGCCAGCAGCGGGGACAGGGCTCAGCCCCAGCATTTT. The chain employs TRBV5-4 and TRBJ1-5, with 9 bases that match TRBD1. This CDR3 is 13 amino acids long. Trimming removed 4 bases from V and 6 bases from J; junction bases left unmatched: 2. Germline V gives CDR1 SGHNT, CDR2 YYREEE (reference sequence).

The V call is TRBV6-1, the J call TRBJ1-2, with 7 bases matching TRBD1. Losses at the gene ends were 2 bases for V and 4 bases for J; bases not matched to a gene: 4. Germline assignment: CDR1 MNHNS and CDR2 SASEGT. The CDR3 sequence is 14 residues long. The CDR3 DNA follows: TGTGCCAGCAGTGAACTAAGGGGGCTCTATGGCTACACCTTC. As protein: CASSELRGLYGYTF.

The rearrangement links TRBV5-1 to TRBJ1-3; D ambiguous. The CDR3 is made up of 17 amino acids. Trimming removed 1 base from V and 2 bases from J, with 16 bases in between. Germline values: CDR1 SGHRS, CDR2 YFSETQ. CDR3 DNA: TGCGCCAGCAGCTTGACTGGACTACCCCGTGCTGGAAACACCATATATTTT. Its protein is CASSLTGLPRAGNTIYF. Full variable domain (rest looked up from reference TRBV5-1 and TRBJ1-3): KAGVTQTPRYLIKTRGQQVTLSCSPISGHRSVSWYQQTPGQGLQFLFEYFSETQRNKGNFPGRFSGRQFSNSRSEMNVSTLELGDSALYLCASSLTGLPRAGNTIYFGEGSWLTVV.

This sequence joins TRBV2 and TRBJ2-7; D perhaps matches TRBD1 (6 bases). The CDR3 runs to 14 residues. V lost 5 bases to trimming and J lost 3 bases, with 14 bases between them. CDR1 is SNHLY, CDR2 FYNNEI, per germline. Here the CDR3 reads CASSPDSPVYEQYF. Written as DNA, the CDR3 is TGTGCCAGCAGTCCGGACAGTCCTGTCTACGAGCAGTACTTC.

The genes are TRBV7-8 and TRBJ1-5; 9 nucleotides match TRBD1. Germline assignment: CDR1 SGHVS and CDR2 FQNEAQ. With V trimmed by 5 bases and J by 11 bases, 10 bases remained unmatched. This CDR3 region has 14 residues. The CDR3 loop reads CASSPSPGTGSQHF. CDR3 nucleotide sequence: TGTGCCAGCAGCCCGAGTCCCGGGACAGGGTCCCAGCATTTT.

The rearrangement joins TRBV4-1 to TRBJ1-2; D not certain. Germline CDR1 MGHRA, CDR2 YSYEKL. This CDR3 region has 18 residues. With 1 base removed from V and 5 bases from J, the gap between germline ends came to 23 bases. Here the CDR3 reads CASSQAAELTALPYGYTF. CDR3 nucleotides: TGCGCCAGCAGCCAAGCAGCGGAACTCACTGCGCTTCCTTATGGCTACACCTTC.

This chain links TRBV6-1 with TRBJ2-3, with unresolved D. CDR3 size: 13 residues. Trimming stripped 0 bases from V and 4 bases from J, with 5 bases between. Germline V CDR1 and CDR2: MNHNS, SASEGT. CDR3 sequence: CASSEASADTQYF. CDR3 coding DNA: TGTGCCAGCAGTGAAGCGTCGGCAGATACGCAGTATTTT.

CDR3 sequence: CSVEGPGQGASGYTF. In DNA form, the CDR3 reads TGCAGCGTTGAGGGCCCAGGACAGGGGGCCTCTGGCTACACCTTC. This chain joins TRBV29-1 and TRBJ1-2; 11 bases line up with TRBD1. CDR1 is SQVTM, CDR2 ANQGSEA, per germline. Trimming cost V 3 bases and J 7 bases; bases outside gene matches: 10. This CDR3 spans 15 amino acids.

The rearrangement joins TRBV2 to TRBJ2-2; TRBD2 matches 14 bases. The germline V gene has CDR1 SNHLY and CDR2 FYNNEI. The V gene end was trimmed by 4 bases and the J gene end by 4 bases; junction bases not matched to a gene: 8. The CDR3 contains 18 residues. The CDR3 region has the DNA TGTGCCAGCAGTGGGACTAGCGGGGGGACCCCGGGCACCGGGGAGCTGTTTTTT. Its translation is CASSGTSGGTPGTGELFF.

This chain links TRBV19 with TRBJ1-4, with D possibly being TRBD1 (5 bases). Trimming took off 6 bases at V and 5 bases at J, with 13 bases between the two ends. Germline V gene lookup returns CDR1 LNHDA and CDR2 SQIVND (reference sequence). The CDR3 runs to 14 residues. CDR3 DNA: TGTGCCAGTAGACAGGCCGGGGGGAATGAAAAACTGTTTTTT. This codes for CASRQAGGNEKLFF. The full variable domain, in which reference TRBV19 and TRBJ1-4 provide the parts outside the CDR3, is DGGITQSPKYLFRKEGQNVTLSCEQNLNHDAMYWYRQDPGQGLRLIYYSQIVNDFQKGDIAEGYSVSREKKESFPLTVTSAQKNPTAFYLCASRQAGGNEKLFFGSGTQLSVL.

This CDR3 is CASSDKRVLDTQYF. The CDR3 DNA is TGTGCCAGCAGCGACAAGCGGGTGCTAGATACGCAGTATTTT. The chain joins TRBV5-4 to TRBJ2-3; possibly TRBD2 for D (6 bases). The length of the CDR3 is 14 residues. The germline gives CDR1 SGHNT, CDR2 YYREEE (reference sequence). V dropped 4 bases and J dropped 5 bases, with 14 bases sitting between them.

The rearrangement uses TRBV7-2 and TRBJ2-1, with 9 positions matching TRBD2. Germline assignment: CDR1 SGHTA and CDR2 FQGNSA. The CDR3 has 16 amino acids. J gave up 0 bases and V 2 bases, and 2 bases lay outside the gene matches. In DNA form, the CDR3 reads TGTGCCAGCAGCTTACTAGCGGGGAGCTCCTACAATGAGCAGTTCTTC. It is translated as CASSLLAGSSYNEQFF.

The chain employs TRBV6-5 and TRBJ1-2; the D gene is possibly TRBD1 (5 bases). V dropped 8 bases and J dropped 6 bases, with 16 bases sitting between them. Germline-derived CDR1 and CDR2 are MNHEY and SVGAGI. CDR3 length: 13 amino acids. The CDR3 region has the DNA TGTGCCAGCCGTCGAAGGGGCGCGGATGGCTACACCTTC. Protein sequence: CASRRRGADGYTF.

The chain recombines TRBV6-5 with TRBJ2-5; 7 nucleotides match TRBD1. V shed 5 bases, J shed 1 base, and the junction held 7 bases outside the gene matches. The CDR3 is 15 residues long. Germline V CDR1 and CDR2: MNHEY, SVGAGI. The CDR3 DNA is TGTGCCAGCAGTCCCACCGGACAGGCCCAAGAGACCCAGTACTTC. The encoded protein is CASSPTGQAQETQYF.

This clone has a handful of counts. The rearrangement joins TRBV12-5 to TRBJ2-2; 8 nucleotides align to TRBD1. Germline values: CDR1 LGHNT, CDR2 FRNRAP. The CDR3 has 17 residues. V dropped 5 bases and J dropped 2; count of bases not matched to a gene: 10. The CDR3 coding sequence is TGTGCTAGTGGTCCGTCCCGAGCAGGGGGCAACACCGGGGAGCTGTTTTTT. Amino acids: CASGPSRAGGNTGELFF.

This chain connects TRBV7-8 to TRBJ2-3, with D possibly being TRBD2 (6 bases). From germline, CDR1 is SGHVS and CDR2 FQNEAQ. This CDR3 is 13 amino acids long. V lost 1 base and J 8 bases, leaving 10 bases between the germline ends. This CDR3 is CASSLGRETTQYF. The CDR3 bases are TGTGCCAGCAGCTTAGGTCGGGAGACTACGCAGTATTTT.

This clone was picked up one time. An end of the junction differs from the germline gene, which may be a read error. The chain employs TRBV6-1 and TRBJ1-2; 12 bases map to TRBD1. CDR1 is MNHNS and CDR2 is SASEGT in the germline V gene. This CDR3 region has 14 residues. CDR3 sequence reads: CASSEGRDRGRRPF. The CDR3 DNA follows: TGTGCCAGCAGTGAGGGTAGGGACAGGGGGCGCCGGCCCTTC.

Turning to this clone: The limits of the CDR3 on the DNA are not certain, so only TCRdb's listed CDR3 is given. The V gene is TRBV11-2, the J gene TRBJ2-4; TRBD1, as called in the table, went unchecked against the DNA. CDR1 is SGHAT, CDR2 FQNNGV, per germline. The CDR3 has 12 residues if both end residues are counted. CDR3 loop: CASSFGQGAPYF.

The V gene is TRBV5-6, the J gene TRBJ2-2; no reliable D call. Trimming removed 2 bases at V and 1 base at J, with 6 bases between. The CDR3 is 14 amino acids. The germline gives CDR1 SGHDT, CDR2 YYEEEE. DNA of the CDR3: TGTGCCAGCAGCTTCGGTCAGAACACCGGGGAGCTGTTTTTT. Translated, it gives CASSFGQNTGELFF.

The V and J genes are TRBV10-3 and TRBJ2-5; a possible D gene is TRBD2 (5 bases). This CDR3 is built from 13 residues. V was pared by 4 bases and J by 2 bases, with 8 bases between. CDR1 is ENHRY, CDR2 SYGVKD, per germline. The CDR3, as DNA: TGTGCCATCAGTGGGACGGGGCAAGAGACCCAGTACTTC. As protein: CAISGTGQETQYF.